This is a list of T cell receptor beta chains from one sample in a study of cytomegalovirus exposure and HLA in healthy donors. The method was immunoSEQ multiplex PCR; TCRdb's version includes in-frame clones alone and lacks a portion of them. This repertoire shows 140,000 to 150,000 clones, about 95% found once; its top ten account for about 2%. Sequenced material: PBMCs. The receptors originated from a man aged 18 to 29 in good health and CMV-seropositive. The CDR3 runs from the conserved cysteine through the conserved F or W. The order of the fields is clone size, J gene, D gene, V gene, CDR3 DNA, CDR3 protein. D genes are given only for firm matches. Size is stated for part of the rows, as once, few or many counts, or as a class when the clone is expanded.

>-|TRBJ2-7|TRBD2|TRBV5-1
TGCGCCAGCGGGGCGAGTAGCGGGAGTTACGAGCAGTACTTC
CASGASSGSYEQYF
>-|TRBJ2-3|TRBD1|TRBV7-6
TGTGCCAGCAGCTTAGAACTCGGCAGGGGGCAAGGCACAGATACGCAGTATTTT
CASSLELGRGQGTDTQYF
>-|TRBJ1-5|-|TRBV4-2
TGTGCCAGCAGCCAAGATCCAGGGGCGAGTCAGCCCCAGCATTTT
CASSQDPGASQPQHF
>-|TRBJ1-5|-|TRBV28
TGTGCCAGCAAAATAGGGGGCAATCAGCCCCAGCATTTT
CASKIGGNQPQHF
>-|TRBJ2-3|TRBD2|TRBV5-1
TGCGCCAGCAGCTTGGAGCCTAGCGGGACCACAGATACGCAGTATTTT
CASSLEPSGTTDTQYF
>-|TRBJ2-7|TRBD2|TRBV7-9
TGTGCCAGCAGCTTCCAGACTAGCGGGAGGGCCAGCTCCTACGAGCAGTACTTC
CASSFQTSGRASSYEQYF
>-|TRBJ2-3|TRBD2|TRBV5-1
TGCGCCAGCAGTGGGAGGGCGGGAGCTCAAACAGATACGCAGTATTTT
CASSGRAGAQTDTQYF
>-|TRBJ2-7|TRBD2|TRBV7-9
TGTGCCAGCAGCTTAAGCGGGAACGCCTACGAGCAGTACTTC
CASSLSGNAYEQYF
>-|TRBJ2-7|-|TRBV2
TGTGCCAGCGGCCCGCAGGGCTACGAGCAGTACTTC
CASGPQGYEQYF
>-|TRBJ2-7|TRBD1|TRBV5-1
TGCGCCAGCAGCACTTCTCCGGGACAGGCGACTGCAAACTACGAGCAGTACTTC
CASSTSPGQATANYEQYF
>-|TRBJ2-7|TRBD2|TRBV6-1
TGTGCCAGCAGTGCCATGTCGGCGGGGGCCTACGAGCAGTACTTC
CASSAMSAGAYEQYF
>-|TRBJ2-1|TRBD2|TRBV5-1
TGCGCCAGCAGCACCTTAGCGGGAGAGGATTACAATGAGCAGTTCTTC
CASSTLAGEDYNEQFF
>-|TRBJ1-1|-|TRBV2
TGTGCCAGCAGTGCAGGGGCGACTGAAGCTTTCTTT
CASSAGATEAFF
>-|TRBJ2-7|TRBD2|TRBV27
TGTGCCAGCAGTGCCCGGACTAGCGGGACCTACGAGCAGTACTTC
CASSARTSGTYEQYF
>once|TRBJ2-1|TRBD2|TRBV29-1
TGCAGCGTTGAAGATGAGGTAGCGGGAGGGCCGGTTGGCAATGAGCAGTTCTTC
CSVEDEVAGGPVGNEQFF
>-|TRBJ2-1|-|TRBV10-3
TGTGCCATCAGCTTGAGAGCAGCCATCGGCGGGGCGTCCGGGGGCAATGAGCAGTTCTTC
CAISLRAAIGGASGGNEQFF
>-|TRBJ2-7|-|TRBV7-9
TGTGCCAGCAGCTCGCGGGGTAAGGACGAGCAGTACTTC
CASSSRGKDEQYF
>-|TRBJ2-7|-|TRBV25-1
TGTGCCAGCAGTCTACTATACTACGAGCAGTACTTC
CASSLLYYEQYF
>-|TRBJ1-1|-|TRBV28
TGTGCCAGCAGCGTAGTCGGACGCGGACAGCGAACTGAAGCTTTCTTT
CASSVVGRGQRTEAFF
>-|TRBJ1-5|TRBD1|TRBV2
TGTGCCAGCAGTGACCCCGGGACAGATAATTATAGCAATCAGCCCCAGCATTTT
CASSDPGTDNYSNQPQHF
>-|TRBJ1-5|-|TRBV23-1
TGCGCCAGCATAGGGTTTTCGGACAGCCACAATCAGCCCCAGCATTTT
CASIGFSDSHNQPQHF
>-|TRBJ2-7|-|TRBV5-1
TGCGCCAGCAGCCTCTCAGGAAACTACGAGCAGTACTTC
CASSLSGNYEQYF
>-|TRBJ2-1|-|TRBV14
TGTGCCAGCAGCCAAGATTGGGGAGTGCCACTAGTCGATGAGCAGTTCTTC
CASSQDWGVPLVDEQFF
>-|TRBJ1-2|TRBD1|TRBV20-1
TGCAGCGCGGGACAGAACTATGGCTACACCTTC
CSAGQNYGYTF
>-|TRBJ1-5|-|TRBV27
TGTGCCAGCAGGGACTCTAGGAATCAGCCCCAGCATTTT
CASRDSRNQPQHF
>once|TRBJ2-7|-|TRBV7-9
TGTGCCAGCGGCAGGCTTACCTACGAGCAGTACTTC
CASGRLTYEQYF
>-|TRBJ2-3|-|TRBV2
TGTGCCAGCAGTGAAGCGCTTCGGGGGGCCGGCACAGATACGCAGTATTTT
CASSEALRGAGTDTQYF
>-|TRBJ1-5|-|TRBV6-5
TGTGCCAGCAGTAGGGGGGGGTTACAGCCCCAGCATTTT
CASSRGGLQPQHF
>-|TRBJ2-1|TRBD2|TRBV13
TGTGCCAGCAGCCCCCGGACTAGCGGGGGGTTTGATGAGCAGTTCTTC
CASSPRTSGGFDEQFF
>-|TRBJ1-2|-|TRBV28
TGTGCCAGCAGTTTGCAGGGGTATGGCTACACCTTC
CASSLQGYGYTF
>-|TRBJ2-7|TRBD2|TRBV7-9
TGTGCCAGCAGCCCATCCGGGAGGGGAGGGATTTACGAGCAGTACTTC
CASSPSGRGGIYEQYF
>-|TRBJ2-3|TRBD1|TRBV13
TGTGCCAGCAGCGAACAGGGGGATACGCAGTATTTT
CASSEQGDTQYF
>-|TRBJ2-3|-|TRBV21-1
TGTGCCAGCAGCAAAGAGGGGACTAGCGGGAGGGCAGCCACAGATACGCAGTATTTT
CASSKEGTSGRAATDTQYF
>-|TRBJ2-2|-|TRBV7-3
TGTGCCAGCAGCCCAAGGTCGGAGCGGAACACCGGGGAGCTGTTTTTT
CASSPRSERNTGELFF
>-|TRBJ1-1|TRBD1|TRBV29-1
TGCAGCGTTGCCGGCAGGGGGCTTACTGAAGCTTTCTTT
CSVAGRGLTEAFF
>-|TRBJ2-7|TRBD1|TRBV7-9
TGTGCCAGCAGCCCGACCCGGACAGGTGGAATTCGCGAGCAGTACTTC
CASSPTRTGGIREQYF
>-|TRBJ2-7|-|TRBV5-1
TGCGCCAGCAGCTTGATAACTAGCTCCTACGAGCAGTACTTC
CASSLITSSYEQYF
>-|TRBJ2-5|TRBD1|TRBV7-7
TGTGCCAGCAGCCAATCGGGGCCTTTACAGGGGGGTCAAGAGACCCAGTACTTC
CASSQSGPLQGGQETQYF
>-|TRBJ2-7|TRBD1|TRBV2
TGTGCCAGCAGTGATAAGGGGGCCTCCTACGAGCAGTACTTC
CASSDKGASYEQYF
>-|TRBJ2-7|TRBD2|TRBV5-1
TGCGCCAGCAGCTTGACCGGACTAGCGGGATCGTACGAGCAGTACTTC
CASSLTGLAGSYEQYF
>-|TRBJ2-7|-|TRBV14
TGTGCCAGCAGCCCTTCCCCCTCTCCGGGGTACGAGCAGTACTTC
CASSPSPSPGYEQYF
>-|TRBJ1-1|-|TRBV27
TGTGCCAGCAGTGGACAGCTGGGTGAAGCTTTCTTT
CASSGQLGEAFF
>once|TRBJ1-5|-|TRBV6-1
TGTGCCAGCAGCCTTAGACTGGAAGATCAGCCCCAGCATTTT
CASSLRLEDQPQHF
>once|TRBJ2-7|TRBD2|TRBV15
TGTGCCACCAGCAGAGAGGGCGGGAGTTACGAGCAGTACTTC
CATSREGGSYEQYF
>once|TRBJ2-3|TRBD2|TRBV29-1
TGCAGCGTCGCTGGTGCGGGAGGCGCCACAGATACGCAGTATTTT
CSVAGAGGATDTQYF
>-|TRBJ2-7|-|TRBV27
TGTGCCAGCAGTTTATTAAGTCAGGGCGACGAGCAGTACTTC
CASSLLSQGDEQYF
>-|TRBJ2-3|-|TRBV27
TGTGCCAGCAGCCAATACGGAGATACGCAGTATTTT
CASSQYGDTQYF
>-|TRBJ1-3|-|TRBV11-2
TGTGCCAGCAGCCCCCGACGCATAGGGGGCTCTGGAAACACCATATATTTT
CASSPRRIGGSGNTIYF
>-|TRBJ2-3|-|TRBV6-9
TGTGCCAGCAGTTATTTGTTGAGGGAGCGCTATAGCACAGATACGCAGTATTTT
CASSYLLRERYSTDTQYF
>-|TRBJ2-2|-|TRBV13
TGTGCCAGCAGCCACTACACCGGGGAGCTGTTTTTT
CASSHYTGELFF
>-|TRBJ2-7|TRBD2|TRBV16
TGTGCCAGCAGCCCCCGTGGGGGGGACTACGAGCAGTACTTC
CASSPRGGDYEQYF